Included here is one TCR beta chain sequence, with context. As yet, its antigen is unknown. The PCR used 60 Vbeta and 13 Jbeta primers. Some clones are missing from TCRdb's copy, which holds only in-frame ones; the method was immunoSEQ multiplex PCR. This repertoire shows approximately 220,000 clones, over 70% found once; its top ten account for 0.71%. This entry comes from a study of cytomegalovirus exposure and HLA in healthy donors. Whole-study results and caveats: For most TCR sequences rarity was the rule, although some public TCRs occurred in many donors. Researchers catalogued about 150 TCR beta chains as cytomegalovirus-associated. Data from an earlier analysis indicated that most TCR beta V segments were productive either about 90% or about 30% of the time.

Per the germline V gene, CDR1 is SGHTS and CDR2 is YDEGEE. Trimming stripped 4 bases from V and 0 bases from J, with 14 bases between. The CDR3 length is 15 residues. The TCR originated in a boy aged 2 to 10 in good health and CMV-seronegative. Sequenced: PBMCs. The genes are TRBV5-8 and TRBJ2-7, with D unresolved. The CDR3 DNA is TGTGCCAGCAGCACGGCCGCAGGTAGCTCCTACGAGCAGTACTTC. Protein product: CASSTAAGSSYEQYF.